This T cell receptor beta chain was recovered during a study of T cells in Graves' hyperthyroidism and ophthalmopathy. The CDR3 consists of 15 residues. V was pared by 7 bases and J by 1 base, with 14 bases between. Amplified TCR beta CDR3 regions came from RNA transcripts. The HTBI set primed first-round TCR CDR3 RT-PCR. MiXCR, applied by TCRdb to the multiplex PCR reads, yields one record per CDR3 protein. The sample shows about 300,000 distinct CDR3 sequences, approximately 14% of them seen only once. This clonotype was detected many times. Sequencing used blood. The V call is TRBV12-3 or TRBV12-4, the J call TRBJ1-5; D not resolved. This TCR was recovered from a woman aged 40 to 55 with Graves' hyperthyroidism. The CDR3 DNA reads TGTGCCAGCACCCATTCCGGGCCCAGCAATCAGCCCCAGCATTTT. Translation: CASTHSGPSNQPQHF.